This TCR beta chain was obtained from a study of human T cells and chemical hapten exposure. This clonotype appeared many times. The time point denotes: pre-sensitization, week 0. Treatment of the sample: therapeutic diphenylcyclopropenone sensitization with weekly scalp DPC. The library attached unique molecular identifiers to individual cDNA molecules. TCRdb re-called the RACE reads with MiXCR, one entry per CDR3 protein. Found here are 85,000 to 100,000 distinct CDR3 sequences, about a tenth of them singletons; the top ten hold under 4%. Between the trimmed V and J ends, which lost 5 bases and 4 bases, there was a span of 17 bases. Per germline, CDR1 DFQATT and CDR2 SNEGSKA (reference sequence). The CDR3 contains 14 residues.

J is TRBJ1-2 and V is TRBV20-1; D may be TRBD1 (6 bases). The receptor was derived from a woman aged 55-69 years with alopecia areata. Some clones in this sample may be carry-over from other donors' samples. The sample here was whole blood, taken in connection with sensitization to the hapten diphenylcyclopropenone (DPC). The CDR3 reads CSAGDGTGTYGYTF. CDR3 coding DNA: TGCAGTGCTGGGGATGGCACAGGGACCTATGGCTACACCTTC.